The present TCR beta chain was sequenced within a study of cytomegalovirus exposure and HLA in healthy donors. Study details: The study's early data release held about 80 million unique TCRs from HLA-typed donors.

Trimming removed 5 bases at V and 0 bases at J, with 7 bases between. This CDR3 spans 13 amino acids. Germline V gene data show CDR1 as MNHNS and CDR2 as SASEGT. A multiplex PCR was run with 60 Vbeta primers and 13 Jbeta primers. Only in-frame clones appear in the TCRdb table, and some are missing; sequencing was by immunoSEQ multiplex PCR. This repertoire includes about 130,000 clones. Findings of the study overall: Later analysis associated a missense DCLRE1C variant with TCR beta V- and J-gene trimming. Productive status was seen about 87% or about 30% of the time for most TCR beta V segments in an earlier analysis.

As regards this clone: What it binds is unknown.

Input material: PBMCs. The chain couples TRBV6-1 to TRBJ1-1; D is uncertain. The TCR comes from a young man in good health and CMV-seronegative. The CDR3 region is CASSLTLNTEAFF. For the CDR3, the DNA is TGTGCCAGCAGTCTAACGTTGAACACTGAAGCTTTCTTT.